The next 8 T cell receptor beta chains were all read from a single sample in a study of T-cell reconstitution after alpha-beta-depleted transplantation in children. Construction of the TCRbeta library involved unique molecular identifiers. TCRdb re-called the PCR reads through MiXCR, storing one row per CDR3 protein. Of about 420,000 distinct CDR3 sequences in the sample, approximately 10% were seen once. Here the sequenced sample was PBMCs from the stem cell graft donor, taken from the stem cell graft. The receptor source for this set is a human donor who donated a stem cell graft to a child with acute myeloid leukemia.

The CDR3 loop is CASSPREGEKLFF. The DNA for the CDR3 is TGTGCCAGCAGCCCCAGGGAGGGGGAAAAACTGTTTTTT. The chain employs TRBV6-6 and TRBJ1-4; maybe TRBD1 (5 bases). The V end lost 6 bases, the J end lost 8 bases, and 13 bases lay between the germline ends. Germline CDR1 reads MNHNY; CDR2 reads SVGAGI (reference sequence). The CDR3 covers 13 residues.

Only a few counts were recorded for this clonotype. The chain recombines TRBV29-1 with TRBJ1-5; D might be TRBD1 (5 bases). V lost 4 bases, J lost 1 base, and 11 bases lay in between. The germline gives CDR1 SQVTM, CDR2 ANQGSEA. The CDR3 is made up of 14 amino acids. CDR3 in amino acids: CSVAGQGSNQPQHF. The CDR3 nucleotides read TGCAGCGTTGCGGGGCAAGGGAGCAATCAGCCCCAGCATTTT.

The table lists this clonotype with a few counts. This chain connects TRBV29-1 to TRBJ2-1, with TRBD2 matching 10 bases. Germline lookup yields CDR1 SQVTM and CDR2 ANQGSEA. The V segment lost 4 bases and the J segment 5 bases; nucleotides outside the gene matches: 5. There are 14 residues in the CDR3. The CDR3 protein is CSVVGTSVHNEQFF. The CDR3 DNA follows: TGCAGCGTTGTTGGGACTAGCGTGCACAATGAGCAGTTCTTC.

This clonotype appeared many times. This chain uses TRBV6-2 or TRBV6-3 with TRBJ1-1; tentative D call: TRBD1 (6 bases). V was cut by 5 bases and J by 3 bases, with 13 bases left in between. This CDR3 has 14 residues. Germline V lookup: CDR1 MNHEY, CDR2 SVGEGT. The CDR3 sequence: CASSRPQGYTEAFF. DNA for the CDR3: TGTGCCAGCAGTCGCCCACAGGGCTACACTGAAGCTTTCTTT.

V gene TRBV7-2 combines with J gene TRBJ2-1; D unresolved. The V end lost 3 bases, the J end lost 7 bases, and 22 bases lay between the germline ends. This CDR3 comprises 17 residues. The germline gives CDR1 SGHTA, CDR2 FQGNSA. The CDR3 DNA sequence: TGTGCCAGCAGCTTCGGAAACTGGCCCTATAAAACGAATGAGCAGTTCTTC. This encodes CASSFGNWPYKTNEQFF. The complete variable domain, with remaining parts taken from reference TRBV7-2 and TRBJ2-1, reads GAGVSQSPSNKVTEKGKDVELRCDPISGHTALYWYRQSLGQGLEFLIYFQGNSAPDKSGLPSDRFSAERTGGSVSTLTIQRTQQEDSAVYLCASSFGNWPYKTNEQFFGPGTRLTVL.

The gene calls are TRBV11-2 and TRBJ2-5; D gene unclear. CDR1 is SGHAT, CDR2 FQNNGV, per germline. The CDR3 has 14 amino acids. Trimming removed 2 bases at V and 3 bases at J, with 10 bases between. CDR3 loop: CASSLSSIKETQYF. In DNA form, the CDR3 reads TGTGCCAGCAGCTTAAGCAGCATTAAAGAGACCCAGTACTTC.

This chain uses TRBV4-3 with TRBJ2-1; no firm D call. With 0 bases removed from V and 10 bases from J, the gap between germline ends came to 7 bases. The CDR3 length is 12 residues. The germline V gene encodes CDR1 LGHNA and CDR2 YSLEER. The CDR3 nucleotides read TGCGCCAGCAGCCAAGATTGGGCAGAGCAGTTCTTC. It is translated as CASSQDWAEQFF.

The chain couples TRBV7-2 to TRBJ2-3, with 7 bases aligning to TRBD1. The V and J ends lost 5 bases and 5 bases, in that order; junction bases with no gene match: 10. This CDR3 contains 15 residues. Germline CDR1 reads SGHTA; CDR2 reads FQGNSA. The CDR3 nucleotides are TGTGCCAGCAGCGCACGAGGGGGCAGCGGAGATACGCAGTATTTT. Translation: CASSARGGSGDTQYF. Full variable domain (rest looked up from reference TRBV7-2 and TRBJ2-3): GAGVSQSPSNKVTEKGKDVELRCDPISGHTALYWYRQSLGQGLEFLIYFQGNSAPDKSGLPSDRFSAERTGGSVSTLTIQRTQQEDSAVYLCASSARGGSGDTQYFGPGTRLTVL.